What follows are 25 T cell receptor beta chains derived from one specimen sequenced in a study of blood T cell repertoires in COVID-19. Using immunoSEQ multiplex PCR, the repertoire was profiled, and TCRdb retains in-frame clones only, with some absent. The data hold roughly 130,000 clones, with roughly 84% observed a single time. The specimen was peripheral blood. The source is a man aged 30 to 39 with COVID-19, enrolled during active disease.

For this clone: Other DNA sequences in this sample translate to the same CDR3. The V call is TRBV10-1, the J call TRBJ1-6; D call uncertain. The CDR3 length is 14 residues. V gave up 2 bases and J gave up 4 bases, with 6 bases separating them. Germline CDR1 reads WNHNN; CDR2 reads SYGVQD (reference sequence). The CDR3 loop is CASSERRYNSPLHF. The CDR3 bases are TGCGCCAGCAGTGAGAGGAGATATAATTCACCCCTCCACTTT.

This chain connects TRBV7-2 to TRBJ2-7; tentative D call: TRBD1 (5 bases). Germline-derived CDR1 and CDR2 are SGHTA and FQGNSA. Trimming pared 1 base from V and 3 bases from J, leaving 7 bases between. This CDR3 is built from 13 residues. CDR3 sequence: CASSLETVYEQYF. CDR3 bases: TGTGCCAGCAGCTTAGAGACAGTCTACGAGCAGTACTTC.

This chain links TRBV28 with TRBJ1-6; a weak D match, TRBD1 (5 bases). V was clipped by 6 bases and J by 7 bases, with 16 bases between them. Germline CDR1 reads MDHEN; CDR2 reads SYDVKM. This CDR3 has 15 amino acids. The CDR3 DNA follows: TGTGCCAGCAGGCCAGTGACAGCCTTCAATTCACCCCTCCACTTT. Residues: CASRPVTAFNSPLHF.

This clone was counted a single time. V is TRBV6-5 and J is TRBJ1-2; possible D gene TRBD1, 6 bases. The CDR3 length is 15 residues. The V gene lost 7 bases and the J gene lost 7 bases, with 22 bases spanning the gap. The germline V gene encodes CDR1 MNHEY and CDR2 SVGAGI. CDR3 bases: TGTGCCAGCACCGAGGGTCCGGGGGGCATTTTTGGCTACACCTTC. It yields the protein CASTEGPGGIFGYTF.

A remark on this clone: Relative to the germline gene, one junction end is altered; a read error may explain this. The CDR3 DNA reads TGTGCCAGTAGTTTACGGGCTAGCGGAAAATACGAGCAGTACTTC. This encodes CASSLRASGKYEQYF. This chain connects TRBV28 to TRBJ2-7; TRBD2 aligns across 7 bases. CDR3 length: 15 amino acids. The germline CDR1 and CDR2 sequences are MDHEN and SYDVKM.

This chain uses TRBV19 with TRBJ1-1; D gene unclear. Between the trimmed V and J ends, which lost 6 bases and 5 bases, there was a span of 16 bases. This CDR3 has 14 amino acids. The V gene's germline CDR1 is LNHDA and CDR2 SQIVND (reference sequence). CDR3 protein: CASSRTDWRTEAFF. The CDR3 DNA sequence: TGTGCCAGTAGCCGGACTGACTGGCGGACTGAAGCTTTCTTT.

The J gene is TRBJ1-2, the V gene TRBV29-1, with D possibly matching TRBD1 (5 bases). Germline V gene sequence: CDR1 SQVTM, CDR2 ANQGSEA. Trimming cost V 3 bases and J 5 bases, with 7 bases left between them. The CDR3 runs to 11 residues. Here the CDR3 reads CSVEQGYGYTF. The CDR3 DNA is TGCAGCGTTGAGCAGGGTTATGGCTACACCTTC.

The chain employs TRBV19 and TRBJ2-5; tentatively, D is TRBD2 (6 bases). The CDR3 runs 14 residues. The ends were cut back, 4 bases at V and 5 bases at J, with 14 bases in the middle. The germline V gene has CDR1 LNHDA and CDR2 SQIVND (reference sequence). In nucleotides, the CDR3 is TGTGCCAGTAGTAGGAGGGGTGGGATGGAGACCCAGTACTTC. This gives the protein CASSRRGGMETQYF.

The rearrangement links TRBV30 to TRBJ2-7; D perhaps matches TRBD2 (5 bases). The CDR3 sequence is 11 residues long. From germline, CDR1 is GTSNPN and CDR2 SVGIG (reference sequence). V was trimmed by 5 bases and J by 6 bases, leaving 11 bases between them. The CDR3 region is CAWGLAGEQYF. The CDR3 coding sequence is TGTGCCTGGGGTTTGGCGGGCGAGCAGTACTTC.

This clone came up once. This chain connects TRBV10-2 to TRBJ2-2, with 10 bases that match TRBD1. Germline V gene sequence: CDR1 WSHSY, CDR2 SAAADI. CDR3 length: 18 amino acids. V gave up 7 bases and J gave up 3 bases; unmatched junction bases: 14. Here the CDR3 DNA reads TGCGCCAGCACCCGGTACAGTTCCGGGACAGGGGACACCGGGGAGCTGTTTTTT. Its translation is CASTRYSSGTGDTGELFF.

The chain combines TRBV7-2 with TRBJ2-7; the match to TRBD2 covers 7 bases. With V trimmed by 5 bases and J by 2 bases, 3 bases remained unmatched. The CDR3 extends over 13 amino acids. Germline loops: CDR1 SGHTA, CDR2 FQGNSA. The CDR3 region is CASSGRGAYEQYF. CDR3 coding DNA: TGTGCCAGCAGCGGCCGGGGGGCCTACGAGCAGTACTTC.

The chain joins TRBV24-1 to TRBJ2-3; 9 bases line up with TRBD2. The trim removed 3 bases at V and 0 bases at J, leaving 6 bases unmatched. Germline-derived CDR1 and CDR2 are KGHDR and SFDVKD. The CDR3 length is 17 residues. The CDR3 is CATSDGATSGSTDTQYF. CDR3 sequence (DNA): TGTGCCACCAGTGATGGGGCAACTAGCGGGAGCACAGATACGCAGTATTTT.

The chain recombines TRBV11-2 with TRBJ1-1; unclear D gene. The CDR3 is 12 residues long. Trimming took 5 bases from V and 3 from J, leaving 7 bases between them. Looked up from germline, CDR1 is SGHAT and CDR2 is FQNNGV. CDR3 DNA sequence: TGTGCCAGCAGCCTAACCCACACTGAAGCTTTCTTT. Translation gives CASSLTHTEAFF.

The chain joins TRBV5-4 to TRBJ1-2, with 7 bases that match TRBD1. The germline V gene encodes CDR1 SGHNT and CDR2 YYREEE (reference sequence). This CDR3 is 16 amino acids long. The V and J ends lost 3 bases and 8 bases, in that order; junction bases with no gene match: 16. The CDR3 loop is CASSSTHSFKTGGYTF. CDR3 nucleotides: TGTGCCAGCAGCTCCACACATTCCTTTAAGACAGGGGGCTACACCTTC.

The chain carries TRBV7-9 and TRBJ2-2; D possibly corresponds to TRBD2 (7 bases). With 5 bases removed from V and 6 bases from J, the gap between germline ends came to 19 bases. Germline assignment: CDR1 SEHNR and CDR2 FQNEAQ (reference sequence). The CDR3 length is 16 residues. DNA for the CDR3: TGTGCCAGCAGCCCCATGGGGGGGCGGAGGTCCGGGGAGCTGTTTTTT. Translated: CASSPMGGRRSGELFF.

This clone was seen only once. The rearrangement links TRBV5-1 to TRBJ2-6; 7 bases fit TRBD1. The CDR3 totals 17 residues. V was clipped by 0 bases and J by 0 bases; unmatched bases: 3. CDR1 and CDR2 (germline): SGHRS, YFSETQ. The CDR3 DNA reads as TGCGCCAGCAGCTTGGGTGGGACAGCCTCTGGGGCCAACGTCCTGACTTTC. Its protein is CASSLGGTASGANVLTF.

This CDR3 is CASRLRYSNQPQHF. The CDR3, as DNA: TGTGCCAGCAGATTACGGTATAGCAATCAGCCCCAGCATTTT. This chain links TRBV27 with TRBJ1-5; unclear D gene. Germline-derived CDR1 and CDR2 are MNHEY and SMNVEV (reference sequence). With 6 bases removed from V and 0 bases from J, the gap between germline ends came to 9 bases. This CDR3 spans 14 amino acids.

V usage is TRBV7-8 and J usage is TRBJ2-7, with D perhaps TRBD2 (6 bases). V lost 4 bases to trimming and J lost 4 bases, with 20 bases between them. The germline V gene encodes CDR1 SGHVS and CDR2 FQNEAQ. CDR3 length: 16 residues. This CDR3 is CASSSILPGLLYEQYF. CDR3 bases: TGTGCCAGCAGCTCGATTCTGCCGGGACTCCTTTACGAGCAGTACTTC.

The gene calls are TRBV30 and TRBJ2-2, with 8 bases lining up with TRBD2. The CDR3 loop spans 16 amino acids. Germline V CDR1 and CDR2: GTSNPN, SVGIG (reference sequence). CDR3 protein: CATGSSGLSNTGELFF. CDR3 coding DNA: TGTGCTACGGGGTCTAGCGGGCTATCGAACACCGGGGAGCTGTTTTTT.

The genes are TRBV6-1 and TRBJ2-5, with D possibly matching TRBD2 (6 bases). The CDR3 is 14 residues long. Germline V gene data show CDR1 as MNHNS and CDR2 as SASEGT. Trimming took off 6 bases at V and 1 base at J, with 12 bases between the two ends. DNA for the CDR3: TGTGCCAGCAGCCTTAGCGGACTCCAAGAGACCCAGTACTTC. Translating gives CASSLSGLQETQYF.

This chain's CDR3 is CASSLTGAEETQYF. In DNA, the CDR3 is TGTGCCAGCAGCTTGACAGGGGCAGAAGAGACCCAGTACTTC. This chain connects TRBV5-4 to TRBJ2-5, with 7 bases identical to TRBD1. In germline, CDR1 is SGHNT, CDR2 YYREEE (reference sequence). This CDR3 contains 14 residues. After removal of 1 base from V and 3 bases from J, the junction contained 3 bases not matched to a gene.

This chain connects TRBV9 to TRBJ1-6, with 7 nucleotides matching TRBD1. Looked up from germline, CDR1 is SGDLS and CDR2 is YYNGEE. V was clipped by 3 bases and J by 6 bases; unmatched bases: 3. The CDR3 totals 14 residues. This CDR3 reads CASSATGTNSPLHF. The CDR3 DNA follows: TGTGCCAGCAGCGCGACAGGGACTAATTCACCCCTCCACTTT.

The chain combines TRBV10-3 with TRBJ1-2; the D is unclear. Trimming stripped 2 bases from V and 2 bases from J, with 12 bases between. The CDR3 totals 15 residues. CDR1 and CDR2 from the germline V gene are ENHRY and SYGVKD. This CDR3 reads CAISEPSGQNYGYTF. DNA for the CDR3: TGTGCCATCAGTGAGCCAAGTGGGCAGAACTATGGCTACACCTTC.

This chain connects TRBV13 to TRBJ2-7; 7 nucleotides match TRBD2. The CDR3 runs to 17 residues. Trimming removed 5 bases from V and 0 bases from J; junction bases left unmatched: 13. The germline CDR1 and CDR2 sequences are PRHDT and FYEKMQ (reference sequence). As DNA, the CDR3 is TGTGCCAGCAGCGTAATCGGCCTAGCGGATAGCTCCTACGAGCAGTACTTC. The encoded protein is CASSVIGLADSSYEQYF.

This clone was recorded many times. The chain combines TRBV27 with TRBJ1-2; possibly TRBD1 for D (5 bases). Trimming left V 1 base short and J 3 bases short, with 9 bases between. Germline CDR1 MNHEY, CDR2 SMNVEV (reference sequence). The CDR3 totals 14 residues. CDR3 region: CASSLLATDYGYTF. CDR3 bases: TGTGCCAGCAGTTTATTGGCGACAGACTATGGCTACACCTTC.